The 29 T cell receptor beta chains reported below all come from one sample, sequenced in a study of OX40 agonist ivuxolimab in advanced cancers. Generated by immunoSEQ multiplex PCR, the TCRdb table keeps only in-frame clones and is missing some. The table lists some 30,000 clones, more than 85% of them singletons. The material was CD4+ or CD8+ T cells sorted from blood, obtained in a trial of the OX40 agonist ivuxolimab. The receptor source for this set is an adult with an advanced solid tumor such as melanoma, head and neck, liver or kidney cancer.

The V and J genes are TRBV2 and TRBJ2-7; D is perhaps TRBD1 (6 bases). The germline V and J ends were trimmed by 4 bases and 6 bases, with 19 bases remaining between them. This CDR3 spans 15 amino acids. The germline V gene has CDR1 SNHLY and CDR2 FYNNEI. As DNA, the CDR3 is TGTGCCAGCAGTGCTGGACAGTTTAGTCGACCCGAGCAGTACTTC. Translated: CASSAGQFSRPEQYF.

The chain employs TRBV29-1 and TRBJ2-7, with 11 positions matching TRBD2. V gave up 6 bases and J gave up 2 bases; unmatched junction bases: 3. Germline V gene lookup returns CDR1 SQVTM and CDR2 ANQGSEA. The CDR3 has 13 amino acids. The CDR3 sequence is CSVGTSGPYEQYF. The DNA for the CDR3 is TGCAGCGTCGGGACTAGCGGACCCTACGAGCAGTACTTC.

This chain links TRBV9 with TRBJ1-5, with D unclear. CDR3 size: 15 residues. Looked up from germline, CDR1 is SGDLS and CDR2 is YYNGEE. The V gene lost 0 bases and the J gene lost 6 bases, with 13 bases spanning the gap. CDR3 bases: TGTGCCAGCAGCGTAGATCCGAACCCCGCTCAGCCCCAGCATTTT. Translation: CASSVDPNPAQPQHF.

Of note for this clone: Germline and junction disagree at one end, which may indicate a read error. This rearrangement joins TRBV29-1 to TRBJ2-7, with D unresolved. Per germline, CDR1 SQVTM and CDR2 ANQGSEA. The CDR3 has 14 amino acids. CDR3 residues: CSVADGRAAYEQYF. The CDR3 DNA follows: TGCAGCGTTGCGGATGGACGGGCAGCCTACGAACAGTACTTC.

This clone has only one observation. This chain uses TRBV30 with TRBJ1-1; no reliable D call. V was cut by 0 bases and J by 0 bases, with 11 bases left in between. Germline CDR1 GTSNPN, CDR2 SVGIG (reference sequence). There are 15 residues in the CDR3. For the CDR3, the DNA is TGTGCCTGGAGTGTAAAGGAGCACTTGAACACTGAAGCTTTCTTT. Translated, it gives CAWSVKEHLNTEAFF.

This rearrangement joins TRBV5-6 to TRBJ1-4; TRBD1 agrees at 8 bases. Looked up from germline, CDR1 is SGHDT and CDR2 is YYEEEE. The CDR3 runs to 17 residues. The junction had 7 bases not matched to a gene; V was cut back by 0 bases and J by 3 bases. The CDR3 nucleotides are TGTGCCAGCAGCTTGGCCCCAGGGGGCATGTCTAATGAAAAACTGTTTTTT. It translates to CASSLAPGGMSNEKLFF.

The rearrangement uses TRBV27 and TRBJ2-2; 13 nucleotides align to TRBD2. This CDR3 comprises 16 residues. V dropped 6 bases and J dropped 8; count of bases not matched to a gene: 9. In germline, CDR1 is MNHEY, CDR2 SMNVEV (reference sequence). In DNA form, the CDR3 reads TGTGCCAGCAGCCGTTGGACTAGCGGGAGTGTTGGGGAGCTGTTTTTT. Translated, it gives CASSRWTSGSVGELFF.

The rearrangement links TRBV27 to TRBJ2-2; 9 bases are a match to TRBD1. The CDR3 loop spans 16 amino acids. Trimming removed 3 bases from V and 2 bases from J; junction bases left unmatched: 4. Germline V gives CDR1 MNHEY, CDR2 SMNVEV (reference sequence). The CDR3 DNA reads TGTGCCAGCAGTTTGGGACAGGGAATCAACACCGGGGAGCTGTTTTTT. This encodes CASSLGQGINTGELFF.

This chain connects TRBV9 to TRBJ2-1; a possible D gene is TRBD2 (6 bases). V lost 3 bases, J lost 8 bases, and 24 bases lay in between. CDR1 and CDR2 from the germline V gene are SGDLS and YYNGEE. There are 17 residues in the CDR3. The CDR3 coding sequence is TGTGCCAGCAGCGCCCTGGGGGGAGTGGCTAGCAGGGATGAGCAGTTCTTC. Amino acid sequence: CASSALGGVASRDEQFF.

This clone appeared a few times. The chain has TRBV19 and TRBJ1-5; 11 bases map to TRBD1. CDR3 length: 15 amino acids. V trimming: 5 bases; J trimming: 7 bases; junction bases outside the gene matches: 7. The germline V gene has CDR1 LNHDA and CDR2 SQIVND (reference sequence). CDR3: CASSPWGQGEQPQHF. CDR3 sequence (DNA): TGTGCCAGTAGTCCCTGGGGACAGGGGGAACAGCCCCAGCATTTT.

The chain couples TRBV7-6 to TRBJ2-2; TRBD2 matches 12 bases. After removal of 4 bases from V and 1 base from J, the junction contained 1 base not matched to a gene. The germline CDR1 and CDR2 sequences are SGHVS and FNYEAQ. The CDR3 spans 16 residues. DNA of the CDR3: TGTGCCAGCAGCTCGACTAGCGGGGGGAACACCGGGGAGCTGTTTTTT. Translated, it gives CASSSTSGGNTGELFF.

The chain carries TRBV7-2 and TRBJ2-5; 7 bases fit TRBD1. Per germline, CDR1 SGHTA and CDR2 FQGNSA. Trimming cost V 5 bases and J 4 bases; bases outside gene matches: 7. The CDR3 length is 14 residues. This CDR3 is CASSLRQGRETQYF. CDR3 sequence (DNA): TGTGCCAGCAGCCTTCGACAGGGACGAGAGACCCAGTACTTC.

This clone has just one count. The chain combines TRBV14 with TRBJ2-7; no firm D call. Germline V gene data show CDR1 as SGHDN and CDR2 as FVKESK. The CDR3 totals 14 residues. V lost 0 bases and J lost 5, with 11 bases in between. CDR3 coding DNA: TGTGCCAGCAGCCAAGAAGGATTGATGGACGAGCAGTACTTC. Translation: CASSQEGLMDEQYF.

For this clone: Sequence at one end of the junction differs from germline and may be a read error. The chain links TRBV7-7 to TRBJ2-3, with TRBD1 as a possible D gene (6 bases). The CDR3 consists of 14 residues. The germline CDR1 and CDR2 sequences are SSHAT and FNYEAQ (reference sequence). The CDR3 loop reads CASSLGRGSDTQYF. In nucleotides, the CDR3 is TGTGCTAGCAGCTTAGGCAGGGGATCAGATACGCAGTATTTT.

This clone was detected only a few times. Here the CDR3 reads CASSWTGGAETQYF. The CDR3, as DNA: TGTGCCAGCAGTTGGACAGGGGGCGCGGAGACCCAGTACTTC. The chain uses TRBV6-6 and TRBJ2-5; the match to TRBD1 covers 11 bases. CDR3 length equals 14 residues. Germline CDR1 MNHNY, CDR2 SVGAGI (reference sequence). The ends lost 4 bases at V and 5 bases at J; junction bases unmatched: 3.

The chain has TRBV6-5 and TRBJ2-3, with D perhaps TRBD1 (5 bases). V lost 2 bases to trimming and J lost 7 bases, with 13 bases between them. This CDR3 has 14 amino acids. Per the germline V gene, CDR1 is MNHEY and CDR2 is SVGAGI. The CDR3 here is CASSYVQAKYTQYF. The CDR3 DNA sequence: TGTGCCAGCAGTTACGTACAGGCAAAGTATACGCAGTATTTT.

J is TRBJ2-7 and V is TRBV27; perhaps D is TRBD1 or TRBD2 (5 bases each). CDR3 length equals 14 residues. Germline V gives CDR1 MNHEY, CDR2 SMNVEV (reference sequence). V dropped 3 bases and J dropped 3 bases, with 12 bases sitting between them. CDR3 residues: CASSFGTQGYEQYF. CDR3 nucleotides: TGTGCCAGCAGTTTTGGGACCCAAGGCTACGAGCAGTACTTC.

The chain links TRBV4-1 to TRBJ2-7; 8 nucleotides match TRBD2. Trimming took 2 bases from V and 5 from J; bases not matched to a gene: 8. Germline assignment: CDR1 MGHRA and CDR2 YSYEKL. CDR3 size: 15 residues. As DNA, the CDR3 is TGCGCCAGCAGCCAACTAAGCGGGAGTCTGGACGAGCAGTACTTC. Its protein product is CASSQLSGSLDEQYF.

The chain is built from TRBV9 and TRBJ1-5; unclear D gene. The V end was cut by 0 bases, the J end by 5 bases, with 12 bases between. Germline V gives CDR1 SGDLS, CDR2 YYNGEE. The CDR3 contains 15 residues. The CDR3 DNA sequence: TGTGCCAGCAGCGTAGCTACAACAGTCCATCAGCCCCAGCATTTT. Protein product: CASSVATTVHQPQHF.

The chain employs TRBV7-9 and TRBJ2-5; D gene uncertain. This CDR3 has 14 amino acids. V was cut by 5 bases and J by 1 base, with 11 bases left in between. CDR1 SEHNR and CDR2 FQNEAQ come from the germline V gene (reference sequence). The CDR3 loop is CASSPIRSQETQYF. DNA for the CDR3: TGTGCCAGCAGCCCTATTCGTTCCCAAGAGACCCAGTACTTC. Filled out from reference TRBV7-9 and TRBJ2-5, the complete variable domain reads DTGVSQNPRHKITKRGQNVTFRCDPISEHNRLYWYRQTLGQGPEFLTYFQNEAQLEKSRLLSDRFSAERPKGSFSTLEIQRTEQGDSAMYLCASSPIRSQETQYFGPGTRLLVL.

This clone was recorded only once. This chain joins TRBV14 and TRBJ1-2; D is perhaps TRBD1 (6 bases). Germline lookup yields CDR1 SGHDN and CDR2 FVKESK. V was clipped by 5 bases and J by 3 bases, with 13 bases between them. This CDR3 is built from 14 residues. CDR3 loop: CASSANRVHYGYTF. For the CDR3, the DNA is TGTGCCAGCAGCGCGAACAGGGTCCACTATGGCTACACCTTC.

This clone was seen a single time. The V and J genes are TRBV4-1 and TRBJ2-7; the match to TRBD1 covers 9 bases. V was pared by 4 bases and J by 1 base, with 5 bases of the junction left unmatched. CDR1 is MGHRA and CDR2 is YSYEKL in the germline V gene. The CDR3 runs to 15 residues. In DNA, the CDR3 is TGCGCCAGCAGCCCACGCGACAGGGGGTCCTACGAGCAGTACTTC. Translation gives CASSPRDRGSYEQYF.

The CDR3 reads CASSVSGTGGHEQYF. As DNA, the CDR3 is TGTGCCAGCAGCGTATCCGGGACAGGGGGCCACGAGCAGTACTTC. This chain joins TRBV9 and TRBJ2-7; 12 bases are shared with TRBD1. CDR3 length: 15 residues. With V trimmed by 1 base and J by 5 bases, 4 bases remained unmatched. Germline V gene sequence: CDR1 SGDLS, CDR2 YYNGEE.

The DNA of the CDR3 is TGTGCCAGCAGCTTAGATGCGGACGGGCAGTACTTC. It encodes CASSLDADGQYF. The chain recombines TRBV7-9 with TRBJ2-7; no clear D. Germline V lookup: CDR1 SEHNR, CDR2 FQNEAQ (reference sequence). Trimming stripped 1 base from V and 9 bases from J, with 10 bases between. The CDR3 contains 12 residues.

The V call is TRBV5-1, the J call TRBJ2-3; TRBD2 might be the D (7 bases). The length of the CDR3 is 16 residues. Germline V lookup: CDR1 SGHRS, CDR2 YFSETQ. Trimming removed 0 bases from V and 3 bases from J, with 14 bases in between. CDR3 sequence: CASSLDGGAGTDTQYF. The CDR3 coding sequence is TGCGCCAGCAGCTTGGATGGGGGGGCTGGGACAGATACGCAGTATTTT.

The genes are TRBV4-3 and TRBJ2-1; TRBD2 matches 9 bases. CDR1 and CDR2 from the germline V gene are LGHNA and YSLEER. The J segment lost 7 bases and the V segment lost 3 bases, leaving 7 bases of the junction unmatched. The CDR3 is 15 residues long. The CDR3 protein is CASSQLAGYMNEQFF. The CDR3 DNA sequence: TGCGCCAGCAGCCAGCTAGCGGGATACATGAATGAGCAGTTCTTC.

The rearrangement links TRBV19 to TRBJ2-1; D gene uncertain. The germline V gene encodes CDR1 LNHDA and CDR2 SQIVND (reference sequence). Trimming took 5 bases from V and 2 from J, leaving 10 bases between them. This CDR3 contains 14 residues. The CDR3 reads CASSRVGPYNEQFF. The CDR3 bases are TGTGCCAGTAGTCGGGTTGGTCCCTACAATGAGCAGTTCTTC.

This clone has more than one count but fewer than ten. The V call is TRBV27, the J call TRBJ2-7, with D unclear. The CDR3 extends over 13 amino acids. V was shortened by 2 bases and J by 2 bases, with 7 bases between the two germline ends. Germline values: CDR1 MNHEY, CDR2 SMNVEV (reference sequence). For the CDR3, the DNA is TGTGCCAGCAGTTTACCTGGAACCTACGAGCAGTACTTC. This gives the protein CASSLPGTYEQYF.

V and J are TRBV18 and TRBJ2-7, with 7 nucleotides matching TRBD2. CDR1 and CDR2 (germline): KGHSH, LQKENI. V was clipped by 5 bases and J by 0 bases; unmatched bases: 4. The CDR3 runs to 14 residues. The CDR3 is CASSSRDYSYEQYF. In DNA form, the CDR3 reads TGTGCCAGCTCATCCCGGGACTACTCCTACGAGCAGTACTTC.